The present T cell receptor beta chain was sequenced within a study of monozygotic twins with inflammatory bowel disease. Whole-study findings and limits: Relative to healthy twins, IBD patients had fewer clonotypes in common with others, a gap that was especially apparent with disease activity. IBD patients showed reduced TCRbeta diversity (inverse Simpson) versus healthy co-twins. Different subtypes (of T cells) could not be told apart from one another.

In regard to this clonotype: Its antigen is unidentified.

TCRdb reprocessed the 5' RACE reads and stores each CDR3 protein as one record, lacking DNA. This repertoire includes more than 300,000 distinct CDR3 sequences. This CDR3 has 13 amino acids. Per germline, CDR1 SGHVS and CDR2 FQNEAQ. Sequencing used blood. The gene calls are TRBV7-8 and TRBJ2-5; TCRdb designates TRBD2, a call that cannot be tested without DNA. This TCR derives from a human donor with ulcerative colitis or Crohn's disease, or a healthy co-twin of an affected twin (not recorded which). The CDR3 sequence is CASSLGALETQYF. The full variable domain, its missing parts supplied by reference TRBV7-8 and TRBJ2-5, is GAGVSQSPRYKVAKRGQDVALRCDPISGHVSLFWYQQALGQGPEFLTYFQNEAQLDKSGLPSDRFFAERPEGSVSTLKIQRTQQEDSAVYLCASSLGALETQYFGPGTRLLVL.